The clone carrying this TCR beta chain was seen more than once but under ten times. The antigen remains undetermined. Blood donors of median age roughly 50 years (range 21-70), roughly half of them female, formed the healthy controls. The data were obtained in a study of somatic mutations in cytotoxic T cells in rheumatoid arthritis. Produced via immunoSEQ multiplex PCR; TCRdb's table is partial and in-frame only. The data show about 8,600 clones, with 75% seen just once and about 36% held by the top ten. Germline CDR1 reads MNHNS; CDR2 reads SASEGT. The V gene lost 2 bases and the J gene lost 2 bases, with 13 bases spanning the gap. This CDR3 spans 15 amino acids. Study-wide results and caveats: For CD8+ T-cell clonality, rheumatoid arthritis patients and age-matched healthy controls did not differ significantly.

This sequence originates from a woman aged 50 to 60 in good health. Source material: CD8+ T cells sorted from blood. V gene TRBV6-1 combines with J gene TRBJ2-7; possibly TRBD1 for D (6 bases). CDR3 protein: CASSELGATTYEQYF. The CDR3 DNA sequence: TGTGCCAGCAGTGAACTGGGGGCTACCACCTACGAGCAGTACTTC.